The rows below give T cell receptor beta chains drawn from one sample of a study of blood T cells in healthy people across ages. One entry per CDR3 protein results from TCRdb running MiXCR on the 5' RACE reads. The data show 700,000 or so distinct CDR3 sequences, with approximately 22% seen just once and approximately 20% held by the top ten. Source material: blood. The receptor source for this set is a man aged 65 to 85 in good health. The CDR3 runs from the conserved cysteine through the conserved F or W. The order of the fields is V gene, D gene, J gene, clone size, CDR3 protein, CDR3 DNA. A D gene is named only where the DNA matches it firmly. Clone sizes are given selectively: once, few, many, or a class where the clone is expanded.

TRBV9	TRBD1	TRBJ2-3	.	CAGSTRQGHTDTQYF	TGTGCCGGCAGTACCCGACAGGGCCACACAGATACGCAGTATTTT
TRBV7-8	TRBD1	TRBJ1-2	.	CASSTPKDREGGRGYTF	TGTGCCAGCAGCACCCCGAAGGACAGGGAGGGCGGAAGGGGCTACACCTTC
TRBV6-2/TRBV6-3	TRBD1	TRBJ1-5	few	CASSSGQGYDQPQHF	TGTGCCAGCTCCTCCGGACAGGGGTATGATCAGCCCCAGCATTTT
TRBV29-1	TRBD2	TRBJ2-7	.	CSVGRRLAEEQYF	TGCAGCGTTGGGCGTAGGCTAGCGGAAGAGCAGTACTTC
TRBV29-1	.	TRBJ1-1	.	CSVGAISGNTEAFF	TGCAGCGTTGGGGCAATCAGCGGGAACACTGAAGCTTTCTTT
TRBV7-3	.	TRBJ2-1	.	CASSLSSGAHNEQFF	TGTGCCAGCAGCTTAAGTTCCGGGGCTCACAATGAGCAGTTCTTC
TRBV27	.	TRBJ2-3	few	CASSPRWISTDTQYF	TGTGCCAGCAGTCCTCGCTGGATTAGCACAGATACGCAGTATTTT
TRBV12-3/TRBV12-4	TRBD2	TRBJ2-1	many	CASSGARLASYNEQFF	TGTGCCAGCAGTGGGGCCAGACTAGCGTCCTACAATGAGCAGTTCTTC
TRBV24-1	.	TRBJ2-5	few	CATSDLQRARGETQYF	TGTGCCACCAGTGATTTGCAAAGGGCCCGGGGGGAGACCCAGTACTTC
TRBV5-1	.	TRBJ2-3	.	CASSQGPTSDTQYF	TGCGCCAGCAGCCAGGGACCTACGTCGGATACGCAGTATTTT
TRBV29-1	.	TRBJ2-7	.	CSVSGNLDREQYF	TGCAGCGTTTCTGGGAATCTCGATCGCGAGCAGTACTTC
TRBV20-1	.	TRBJ2-7	.	CSATGTSYEQYF	TGCAGTGCTACCGGGACGTCCTACGAGCAGTACTTC
TRBV29-1	TRBD1	TRBJ2-5	.	CSVEDRGVALETQYF	TGCAGCGTTGAGGACAGGGGTGTTGCGCTAGAGACCCAGTACTTC
TRBV29-1	.	TRBJ2-3	.	CSVVAGTDTQYF	TGCAGCGTTGTTGCGGGGACAGATACGCAGTATTTT
TRBV6-6	TRBD2	TRBJ2-5	.	CASSYSGLAGEETQYF	TGTGCCAGCAGTTACTCCGGACTAGCGGGAGAAGAGACCCAGTACTTC